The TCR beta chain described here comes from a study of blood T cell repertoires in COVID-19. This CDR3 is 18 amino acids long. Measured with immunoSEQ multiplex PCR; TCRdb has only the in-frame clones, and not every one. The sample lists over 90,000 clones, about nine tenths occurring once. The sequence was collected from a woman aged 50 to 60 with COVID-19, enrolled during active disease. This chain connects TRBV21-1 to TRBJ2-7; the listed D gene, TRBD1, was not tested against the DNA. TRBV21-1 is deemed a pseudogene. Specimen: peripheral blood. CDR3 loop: CASRPRAGGPAGPYEQYV. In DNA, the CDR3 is TGTGCCAGCCGTCCTAGGGCAGGGGGCCCGGCCGGACCCTACGAGCAGTACGTC.